The 22 T cell receptor beta chains in this list originate from one sample, sequenced in a study of shared clonotypes between healthy human individuals. Sequencing was performed with immunoSEQ multiplex PCR; in TCRdb, only in-frame clones are kept and a portion is missing. The sample shows approximately 480,000 clones, about three quarters of them seen only once. The sample comprised PBMCs. These receptors all stem from a woman aged 40-49 years in good health. Some clones in this sample may be carry-over from other donors' samples.

The sample holds a few counts of this clone. The chain recombines TRBV27 with TRBJ2-3; TRBD2 aligns across 8 bases. The CDR3 sequence is 15 residues long. The germline V gene has CDR1 MNHEY and CDR2 SMNVEV (reference sequence). Trimming cost V 9 bases and J 1 base; bases outside gene matches: 9. CDR3 bases: TGTGCCAGTGGACCGGCGGGAGGTGGCACAGATACGCAGTATTTT. Its translation: CASGPAGGGTDTQYF.

The chain couples TRBV29-1 to TRBJ2-3; no firm D call. Germline values: CDR1 SQVTM, CDR2 ANQGSEA. With 5 bases removed from V and 0 bases from J, the gap between germline ends came to 6 bases. The CDR3 totals 12 residues. CDR3: CSVLRSTDTQYF. The CDR3 region has the DNA TGCAGCGTTCTCAGGAGCACAGATACGCAGTATTTT.

This sequence joins TRBV5-8 and TRBJ1-2; D not certain. CDR1 and CDR2 (germline): SGHTS, YDEGEE. The CDR3 totals 15 residues. V was pared by 1 base and J by 2 bases, with 12 bases between. The CDR3 protein is CASSLFRRSNYGYTF. The CDR3 DNA follows: TGTGCCAGCAGCTTGTTCAGGAGATCGAACTATGGCTACACCTTC. Based on the CDR3 plus reference TRBV5-8 and TRBJ1-2, the full variable domain is EAGVTQSPTHLIKTRGQQATLRCSPISGHTSVYWYQQALGLGLQFLLWYDEGEERNRGNFPPRFSGRQFPNYSSELNVNALELEDSALYLCASSLFRRSNYGYTFGSGTRLTVV.

The chain joins TRBV19 to TRBJ2-3, with D unresolved. Germline values: CDR1 LNHDA, CDR2 SQIVND (reference sequence). Trimming shortened V by 3 bases and J by 2 bases, and 6 bases separated the two germline ends. The CDR3 is made up of 13 amino acids. CDR3 sequence reads: CASSMRNTDTQYF. Written as DNA, the CDR3 is TGTGCCAGTAGTATGAGGAACACAGATACGCAGTATTTT. Together with reference TRBV19 and TRBJ2-3, the CDR3 gives the full variable domain: DGGITQSPKYLFRKEGQNVTLSCEQNLNHDAMYWYRQDPGQGLRLIYYSQIVNDFQKGDIAEGYSVSREKKESFPLTVTSAQKNPTAFYLCASSMRNTDTQYFGPGTRLTVL.

CDR3: CASSGGTELNTEAFF. The CDR3 coding sequence is TGTGCCAGCAGCGGCGGGACGGAGCTGAACACTGAAGCTTTCTTT. The chain links TRBV6-1 to TRBJ1-1; D is perhaps TRBD1 (5 bases). From germline, CDR1 is MNHNS and CDR2 SASEGT. The CDR3 is 15 amino acids. V dropped 6 bases and J dropped 0 bases, with 14 bases sitting between them.

This clone has more than one count but fewer than ten. A far larger clone lies a single base away; this is likely a read error. This same CDR3 is encoded by further DNA sequences in the sample. This chain joins TRBV25-1 and TRBJ1-2, with D perhaps TRBD1 (6 bases). The CDR3 contains 17 residues. Germline CDR1 is MGHDK and CDR2 is SYGVNS. The CDR3 protein is CASSEEPGADSGYGYTF. The CDR3 DNA is TGCGCCAGCAGTGAAGAGCCAGGGGCCGATTCTGGCTATGGCTACACCTTC.

The chain carries TRBV19 and TRBJ2-2; D not resolved. The CDR3 has 12 residues. Trimming pared 6 bases from V and 7 bases from J, leaving 9 bases between. From germline, CDR1 is LNHDA and CDR2 SQIVND (reference sequence). CDR3 residues: CASSLEIGELFF. CDR3 nucleotides: TGTGCCAGTAGCCTAGAAATCGGGGAGCTGTTTTTT.

About this clone itself: The junction and the germline gene differ at one end; a read error may be behind it. The V gene is TRBV4-1, the J gene TRBJ2-7; D might be TRBD2 (6 bases). CDR3 length: 13 amino acids. Germline-derived CDR1 and CDR2 are MGHRA and YSYEKL. The CDR3 nucleotides read TGCGCCAGCAGCCAAGGGGACTCCTACGAGCGGTACTTC. Translation gives CASSQGDSYERYF.

This chain links TRBV7-2 with TRBJ2-5, with TRBD2 matching 9 bases. Per the germline V gene, CDR1 is SGHTA and CDR2 is FQGNSA. V trimming: 5 bases; J trimming: 5 bases; junction bases outside the gene matches: 9. The CDR3 loop spans 15 amino acids. The CDR3 is CASSDVSGSGETQYF. In nucleotides, the CDR3 is TGTGCCAGCAGCGACGTTAGCGGGAGTGGGGAGACCCAGTACTTC.

The chain links TRBV9 to TRBJ2-1; a weak D match, TRBD1 (5 bases). CDR1 is SGDLS and CDR2 is YYNGEE in the germline V gene. The CDR3 consists of 18 residues. V shed 0 bases and J shed 4 bases, with 20 bases lying between them. CDR3 bases: TGTGCCAGCAGCGTAGCAGCTAGGCAGGGCGGTTATTACAATGAGCAGTTCTTC. Its translation is CASSVAARQGGYYNEQFF.

This clone was seen just once. V usage is TRBV6-6 and J usage is TRBJ2-1; 8 bases are a match to TRBD2. CDR1 is MNHNY, CDR2 SVGAGI, per germline (reference sequence). V lost 2 bases, J lost 5 bases, and 2 bases stayed unmatched. The CDR3 spans 14 residues. CDR3 sequence reads: CASSYQLADNEQFF. CDR3 DNA: TGTGCCAGCAGTTACCAACTAGCGGACAATGAGCAGTTCTTC.

This chain uses TRBV18 with TRBJ2-2; TRBD1 might be the D (6 bases). Trimming took off 3 bases at V and 3 bases at J, with 11 bases between the two ends. This CDR3 is built from 15 residues. Germline CDR1 reads KGHSH; CDR2 reads LQKENI. The CDR3 spells CASSPQTGYTGELFF. CDR3 bases: TGTGCCAGCTCACCGCAAACAGGGTACACCGGGGAGCTGTTTTTT.

This chain connects TRBV6-1 to TRBJ1-1, with D uncertain. Looked up from germline, CDR1 is MNHNS and CDR2 is SASEGT. This CDR3 is built from 13 residues. V lost 6 bases and J lost 1, with 9 bases in between. The CDR3: CASRWERNTEAFF. The CDR3 DNA follows: TGTGCCAGCAGGTGGGAGCGGAACACTGAAGCTTTCTTT.

The V and J genes are TRBV6-5 and TRBJ2-5; possibly TRBD2 for D (6 bases). The V end lost 2 bases, the J end lost 4 bases, and 14 bases lay between the germline ends. This CDR3 spans 15 amino acids. The germline gives CDR1 MNHEY, CDR2 SVGAGI. CDR3 DNA sequence: TGTGCCAGCAGTTACGGTGGGGGAGGTGTAGAGACCCAGTACTTC. Encoded protein: CASSYGGGGVETQYF.

J is TRBJ1-2 and V is TRBV5-1; no firm D call. This CDR3 spans 13 amino acids. Germline V gene sequence: CDR1 SGHRS, CDR2 YFSETQ. With 2 bases removed from V and 3 bases from J, the gap between germline ends came to 8 bases. The CDR3 nucleotides read TGCGCCAGCAGCTTAAGCCCGGACTATGGCTACACCTTC. Encoded protein: CASSLSPDYGYTF.

The V and J genes are TRBV11-1 and TRBJ2-3, with 10 bases matching TRBD2. V trimming: 1 base; J trimming: 4 bases; junction bases outside the gene matches: 5. CDR1 is SGHAT, CDR2 FQDESV, per germline (reference sequence). This CDR3 comprises 16 residues. CDR3 in DNA: TGTGCCAGCAGCTTAGACCTAGCGGGAGCTGCAGATACGCAGTATTTT. Translation gives CASSLDLAGAADTQYF.

In this sample, this clone turned up many times. Other nucleotide sequences from this sample produce the same CDR3. This chain links TRBV29-1 with TRBJ2-7, with D perhaps matching TRBD2 (6 bases). This CDR3 is built from 12 residues. The V and J ends lost 7 bases and 2 bases respectively, with 12 bases between them. Germline values: CDR1 SQVTM, CDR2 ANQGSEA. The CDR3 region is CSARDGTYEQYF. In nucleotides, the CDR3 is TGCAGCGCGCGGGACGGAACCTACGAGCAGTACTTC.

Concerning this clone: This sample also contains other DNA sequences that code for the same CDR3. The chain employs TRBV7-2 and TRBJ2-2, with D unresolved. This CDR3 has 15 amino acids. In germline, CDR1 is SGHTA, CDR2 FQGNSA. The V end was cut by 1 base, the J end by 2 bases, with 8 bases between. This CDR3 reads CASSLGAGNTGELFF. Here the CDR3 DNA reads TGTGCCAGCAGCTTAGGGGCAGGAAACACCGGGGAGCTGTTTTTT.

J is TRBJ1-5 and V is TRBV6-5; no clear D gene. The CDR3 totals 13 residues. Trimming cost V 6 bases and J 6 bases, with 12 bases left between them. Germline assignment: CDR1 MNHEY and CDR2 SVGAGI. CDR3 nucleotides: TGTGCCAGCAGCCCGAATGTAGGTCAGCCCCAGCATTTT. It translates to CASSPNVGQPQHF.

The chain combines TRBV11-2 with TRBJ2-5; no clear D. CDR1 is SGHAT and CDR2 is FQNNGV in the germline V gene. Trimming removed 1 base from V and 9 bases from J, with 15 bases in between. This CDR3 is 14 amino acids long. The DNA for the CDR3 is TGTGCCAGCAGCTTAGGGTCATGGAGATCGGCCCAGTACTTC. Translation: CASSLGSWRSAQYF.

V and J are TRBV6-5 and TRBJ1-1; tentatively, D is TRBD1 (6 bases). This CDR3 is built from 13 residues. V shed 7 bases and J shed 3 bases, with 12 bases lying between them. Germline lookup yields CDR1 MNHEY and CDR2 SVGAGI. This chain's CDR3 is CASNLRGDTEAFF. The CDR3 DNA reads TGTGCCAGCAATCTTAGGGGGGACACTGAAGCTTTCTTT.

The table lists this clone with a count of one. This sequence joins TRBV16 and TRBJ2-7; D gene ambiguous. This CDR3 contains 15 residues. V gave up 1 base and J gave up 0 bases, with 10 bases separating them. Germline loops: CDR1 KGHSY, CDR2 FQNENV. This chain's CDR3 is CASSQFGPISYEQYF. The DNA of the CDR3 is TGTGCCAGCAGCCAATTTGGGCCTATCTCCTACGAGCAGTACTTC.